These 18 T cell receptor beta chains share one sample of origin, sequenced in a study of OX40 agonist ivuxolimab in advanced cancers. The repertoire was sequenced with immunoSEQ multiplex PCR; TCRdb's copy has only in-frame clones and lacks some. The profile shows roughly 89,000 clones, about nine tenths of them singletons. Material: CD4+ or CD8+ T cells sorted from blood, obtained in a trial of the OX40 agonist ivuxolimab. The origin of the receptors is an adult with an advanced solid tumor such as melanoma, head and neck, liver or kidney cancer.

The chain employs TRBV27 and TRBJ2-2, with D possibly matching TRBD2 (5 bases). V lost 7 bases, J lost 7 bases, and 13 bases lay in between. Germline CDR1 is MNHEY and CDR2 is SMNVEV (reference sequence). The CDR3 runs 13 residues. The CDR3 sequence is CASKLMGSGELFF. CDR3 DNA: TGTGCCAGCAAACTGATGGGGAGCGGGGAGCTGTTTTTT.

V gene TRBV29-1 combines with J gene TRBJ2-2; D is uncertain. The V gene's germline CDR1 is SQVTM and CDR2 ANQGSEA. CDR3 length: 11 residues. Trimming cost V 4 bases and J 3 bases, with 3 bases left between them. The CDR3 coding sequence is TGCAGCGTTGGAGACACCGGGGAGCTGTTTTTT. Translated: CSVGDTGELFF.

V gene TRBV5-1 combines with J gene TRBJ2-7; D might be TRBD2 (5 bases). The CDR3 is made up of 12 amino acids. The germline gives CDR1 SGHRS, CDR2 YFSETQ. Trimming removed 0 bases from V and 6 bases from J, with 7 bases in between. The CDR3 coding sequence is TGCGCCAGCAGCTTGGTCGAGGGCGAGCAGTACTTC. As protein: CASSLVEGEQYF.

V usage is TRBV29-1 and J usage is TRBJ2-1; D might be TRBD1 (6 bases). The CDR3 sequence is 15 residues long. Germline V CDR1 and CDR2: SQVTM, ANQGSEA. Deletions cut 8 bases from V and 5 bases from J, with 22 bases between. The CDR3, as DNA: TGCAGCCTTCGTAGGGGGAGTCGGCCAGACAATGAGCAGTTCTTC. This translates into CSLRRGSRPDNEQFF.

The chain recombines TRBV2 with TRBJ2-3, with 10 bases fitting TRBD2. This CDR3 is 16 amino acids long. The V and J ends lost 7 bases and 1 base, in that order; junction bases with no gene match: 8. Germline lookup yields CDR1 SNHLY and CDR2 FYNNEI. CDR3 sequence (DNA): TGTGCCAGCAAATTAGCTAGCGGGAGTGGCACAGATACGCAGTATTTT. Amino acids: CASKLASGSGTDTQYF.

The chain uses TRBV6-5 and TRBJ2-7; D is unclear. The CDR3 consists of 12 residues. CDR1 is MNHEY and CDR2 is SVGAGI in the germline V gene. V was shortened by 9 bases and J by 0 bases, with 9 bases between the two germline ends. CDR3 in DNA: TGTGCCAGTGGCCTCAGCTCCTACGAGCAGTACTTC. This translates into CASGLSSYEQYF.

The chain is built from TRBV6-5 and TRBJ2-5; 8 positions match TRBD2. There are 16 residues in the CDR3. Looked up from germline, CDR1 is MNHEY and CDR2 is SVGAGI. J was trimmed by 4 bases and V by 2 bases; bases with no gene match: 9. CDR3 sequence: CASSYHLIAGRETQYF. In DNA form, the CDR3 reads TGTGCCAGCAGTTACCACCTCATAGCGGGAAGAGAGACCCAGTACTTC.

This clone was picked up one time. This sequence joins TRBV25-1 and TRBJ2-5; D assignment may be TRBD1 or TRBD2 (5 bases each). V was cut by 4 bases and J by 2 bases, with 17 bases left in between. The CDR3 contains 16 residues. Germline CDR1 is MGHDK and CDR2 is SYGVNS. CDR3 in DNA: TGTGCCAGCAGTGGAGCCGGGACGGGGCCGCAAGAGACCCAGTACTTC. Encoded protein: CASSGAGTGPQETQYF.

The chain has TRBV29-1 and TRBJ2-7; 11 bases are shared with TRBD2. The CDR3 length is 13 residues. Germline CDR1 and CDR2: SQVTM and ANQGSEA. V was clipped by 5 bases and J by 1 base; unmatched bases: 1. The CDR3 loop reads CSVLAGGSYEQYF. CDR3 DNA sequence: TGCAGCGTTTTAGCGGGAGGGTCCTACGAGCAGTACTTC.

This chain links TRBV2 with TRBJ1-1; D gene ambiguous. Trimming cost V 2 bases and J 8 bases, with 9 bases left between them. Germline V gives CDR1 SNHLY, CDR2 FYNNEI. The CDR3 runs to 12 residues. In DNA form, the CDR3 reads TGTGCCAGCAGTGAATCAGGTTTGGAAGCTTTCTTT. Translated, it gives CASSESGLEAFF. Supplemented by reference TRBV2 and TRBJ1-1, the full variable domain reads EPEVTQTPSHQVTQMGQEVILRCVPISNHLYFYWYRQILGQKVEFLVSFYNNEISEKSEIFDDQFSVERPDGSNFTLKIRSTKLEDSAMYFCASSESGLEAFFGQGTRLTVV.

This clone occurred once. This chain connects TRBV5-8 to TRBJ2-3; the match to TRBD2 covers 9 bases. The V gene's germline CDR1 is SGHTS and CDR2 YDEGEE. V dropped 0 bases and J dropped 0; count of bases not matched to a gene: 8. The length of the CDR3 is 18 residues. This CDR3 is CASSLGKTSGSSTDTQYF. The CDR3 DNA reads TGTGCCAGCAGCTTGGGAAAGACTAGCGGTTCTAGCACAGATACGCAGTATTTT.

The chain joins TRBV11-2 to TRBJ1-4; 7 bases are shared with TRBD1. CDR1 and CDR2 (germline): SGHAT, FQNNGV. The CDR3 sequence is 15 residues long. V was clipped by 4 bases and J by 4 bases; unmatched bases: 6. CDR3 protein: CASSSGDRVNEKLFF. The CDR3 nucleotides read TGTGCCAGCAGCTCCGGCGACAGGGTTAATGAAAAACTGTTTTTT.

In the case of this clone: Different DNA sequences within this sample yield the same CDR3. The CDR3 is CASSVGTGGPYEQYF. The DNA of the CDR3 is TGTGCCAGCAGCGTAGGGACGGGAGGGCCCTACGAGCAGTACTTC. V and J are TRBV9 and TRBJ2-7, with TRBD2 matching over 8 bases. V was pared by 0 bases and J by 2 bases, with 4 bases of the junction left unmatched. Germline CDR1 and CDR2: SGDLS and YYNGEE. This CDR3 is 15 amino acids long.

The chain links TRBV9 to TRBJ2-2; D remains ambiguous. CDR1 SGDLS and CDR2 YYNGEE come from the germline V gene. Trimming cost V 3 bases and J 0 bases, with 3 bases left between them. This CDR3 comprises 13 residues. For the CDR3, the DNA is TGTGCCAGCAGCGCAGCGAACACCGGGGAGCTGTTTTTT. It encodes CASSAANTGELFF.

Turning to this clone: At one end the junction does not follow the germline gene, possibly because of a read error. DNA of the CDR3: TGTGCCAGCAGCCCCGTTAGCCCAGGGGCCCATAAATTCTTC. Translating gives CASSPVSPGAHKFF. V usage is TRBV7-9 and J usage is TRBJ1-2, with a possible D match to TRBD1 (6 bases). The germline V gene encodes CDR1 SEHNR and CDR2 FQNEAQ (reference sequence). The length of the CDR3 is 14 residues.

The V gene is TRBV6-5, the J gene TRBJ1-2, with 9 bases aligning to TRBD1. Germline loops: CDR1 MNHEY, CDR2 SVGAGI. CDR3 length equals 14 residues. The V and J ends lost 6 bases and 8 bases, in that order; junction bases with no gene match: 10. The CDR3, as DNA: TGTGCCAGCAGAGGGGGACAGGGTAGTAACGGCTACACCTTC. It yields the protein CASRGGQGSNGYTF.

The chain carries TRBV6-1 and TRBJ2-3; 12 bases match TRBD2. The CDR3 is 15 residues long. Germline V lookup: CDR1 MNHNS, CDR2 SASEGT. V trimming: 2 bases; J trimming: 4 bases; junction bases outside the gene matches: 1. CDR3 coding DNA: TGTGCCAGCAGTGAACTAGCGGGAGGGCCAGATACGCAGTATTTT. Amino acids: CASSELAGGPDTQYF.

The chain has TRBV30 and TRBJ2-3, with 8 bases aligning to TRBD2. CDR3 length: 15 amino acids. Germline CDR1 GTSNPN, CDR2 SVGIG (reference sequence). V shed 2 bases and J 2 bases; nucleotides not matched to a gene: 6. CDR3 coding DNA: TGTGCCTGGAGTAAGGGCGGGAGGATCACAGATACGCAGTATTTT. Translation gives CAWSKGGRITDTQYF. The full variable domain, its missing parts supplied by reference TRBV30 and TRBJ2-3, is SQTIHQWPATLVQPVGSPLSLECTVEGTSNPNLYWYRQAAGRGLQLLFYSVGIGQISSEVPQNLSASRPQDRQFILSSKKLLLSDSGFYLCAWSKGGRITDTQYFGPGTRLTVL.